One sample yielded the 17 T cell receptor beta chains listed below, sequenced in a study of blood T cell repertoires in COVID-19. The assay was immunoSEQ multiplex PCR, and TCRdb's table has in-frame clones only and misses some. The sample contains tens of thousands of clones, 75% to 85% of which appear only once. Sequenced input: peripheral blood. The receptors come from a woman older than 75 with acute or convalescent COVID-19.

This clone was detected a few times. The CDR3 sequence is CASTSGSHWGDSPLHF. In DNA form, the CDR3 reads TGTGCCAGTACCTCCGGGAGTCATTGGGGAGATTCACCCCTCCACTTT. This chain joins TRBV19 and TRBJ1-6, with D hard to call. The CDR3 has 16 amino acids. V was shortened by 7 bases and J by 8 bases, with 21 bases between the two germline ends. Germline V lookup: CDR1 LNHDA, CDR2 SQIVND (reference sequence).

CDR3 coding DNA: TGCGCCAGCAGCGAGGGGACAGTTGGCTACACCTTC. It is translated as CASSEGTVGYTF. The chain uses TRBV5-1 and TRBJ1-2, with 7 bases that match TRBD1. The ends lost 4 bases at V and 7 bases at J; junction bases unmatched: 4. The germline gives CDR1 SGHRS, CDR2 YFSETQ. This CDR3 has 12 amino acids.

The chain is built from TRBV7-9 and TRBJ1-1; tentative D call: TRBD1 (6 bases). Germline CDR1 SEHNR, CDR2 FQNEAQ (reference sequence). The CDR3 runs to 14 residues. V lost 9 bases and J lost 4, with 18 bases in between. The CDR3 nucleotides are TGTGCCAGTAACCCCAGGTGGGGGCCCACTGAAGCTTTCTTT. Amino acid sequence: CASNPRWGPTEAFF.

This clone was seen a handful of times. The chain is built from TRBV7-2 and TRBJ2-7; 10 bases line up with TRBD2. The CDR3 covers 15 residues. V shed 5 bases, J shed 2 bases, and the junction held 6 bases outside the gene matches. Germline CDR1 and CDR2: SGHTA and FQGNSA. As DNA, the CDR3 is TGTGCCAGCAGCACCCGGACTAGCGGAACCTACGAGCAGTACTTC. Protein sequence: CASSTRTSGTYEQYF.

This clone appeared a single time. The CDR3 region has the DNA TGCAGCGTTGTTCTTATCTACGAGCAGTACTTC. It is translated as CSVVLIYEQYF. The chain recombines TRBV29-1 with TRBJ2-7; D unresolved. The CDR3 length is 11 residues. Germline V gives CDR1 SQVTM, CDR2 ANQGSEA. The V end lost 4 bases, the J end lost 3 bases, and 7 bases lay between the germline ends.

This chain uses TRBV5-1 with TRBJ2-6, with TRBD2 matching over 15 bases. Trimming at V came to 4 bases and at J to 3 bases, leaving 2 bases not matched to a gene. Germline-derived CDR1 and CDR2 are SGHRS and YFSETQ. The CDR3 runs to 17 residues. This CDR3 is CASSPGLAGGGANVLTF. The CDR3, as DNA: TGCGCCAGCAGCCCGGGACTAGCGGGAGGTGGGGCCAACGTCCTGACTTTC.

This sequence joins TRBV7-8 and TRBJ2-7; weak D call: TRBD2 (5 bases). Germline lookup yields CDR1 SGHVS and CDR2 FQNEAQ. The ends were cut back, 6 bases at V and 3 bases at J, with 12 bases in the middle. The CDR3 extends over 13 amino acids. In DNA, the CDR3 is TGTGCCAGCAGTCCTCCTAGCAGCTACGAGCAGTACTTC. It codes for CASSPPSSYEQYF. The complete variable domain, with remaining parts taken from reference TRBV7-8 and TRBJ2-7, reads GAGVSQSPRYKVAKRGQDVALRCDPISGHVSLFWYQQALGQGPEFLTYFQNEAQLDKSGLPSDRFFAERPEGSVSTLKIQRTQQEDSAVYLCASSPPSSYEQYFGPGTRLTVT.

The CDR3 spells CASSLGLAVAYNEQFF. The CDR3 nucleotides are TGTGCCAGCAGCTTGGGACTAGCGGTAGCCTACAATGAGCAGTTCTTC. The genes are TRBV7-8 and TRBJ2-1; TRBD2 aligns across 11 bases. CDR1 and CDR2 (germline): SGHVS, FQNEAQ. This CDR3 is 16 amino acids long. V shed 3 bases, J shed 2 bases, and the junction held 3 bases outside the gene matches.

The V gene is TRBV27, the J gene TRBJ2-7; D may be TRBD2 (6 bases). The CDR3 is 15 amino acids. The V end was cut by 8 bases, the J end by 1 base, with 18 bases between. Germline lookup yields CDR1 MNHEY and CDR2 SMNVEV (reference sequence). The CDR3 DNA sequence: TGTGCCAGCTCTCGGCGGGGCCAAACTTCCTACGAGCAGTACTTC. Amino acids: CASSRRGQTSYEQYF.

The count of this clone is one. V usage is TRBV7-2 and J usage is TRBJ1-2; the match to TRBD1 covers 7 bases. The CDR3 totals 15 residues. The V and J ends lost 5 bases and 8 bases, in that order; junction bases with no gene match: 14. Per the germline V gene, CDR1 is SGHTA and CDR2 is FQGNSA. The CDR3 sequence is CASSPRGVGAMGYTF. The CDR3 nucleotides are TGTGCCAGCAGCCCCAGGGGGGTAGGGGCGATGGGCTACACCTTC.

The chain couples TRBV6-5 to TRBJ2-6; a weak D match, TRBD1 (6 bases). CDR1 is MNHEY and CDR2 is SVGAGI in the germline V gene. V was shortened by 2 bases and J by 4 bases, with 12 bases between the two germline ends. This CDR3 has 16 residues. CDR3: CASSYRTGYGANVLTF. The CDR3, as DNA: TGTGCCAGCAGTTACCGTACAGGGTACGGGGCCAACGTCCTGACTTTC.

This sequence joins TRBV11-2 and TRBJ2-3, with TRBD2 matching over 7 bases. The CDR3 consists of 17 residues. Unmatched junction bases numbered 11, after V lost 5 bases and J lost 0 bases. Per the germline V gene, CDR1 is SGHAT and CDR2 is FQNNGV. CDR3 bases: TGTGCCAGCAGCCCCGACCCGGGGGGAGCTAGCACAGATACGCAGTATTTT. This translates into CASSPDPGGASTDTQYF. Together with reference TRBV11-2 and TRBJ2-3, the CDR3 gives the full variable domain: EAGVAQSPRYKIIEKRQSVAFWCNPISGHATLYWYQQILGQGPKLLIQFQNNGVVDDSQLPKDRFSAERLKGVDSTLKIQPAKLEDSAVYLCASSPDPGGASTDTQYFGPGTRLTVL.

The rearrangement uses TRBV30 and TRBJ2-7; possibly TRBD2 for D (5 bases). The V end was cut by 4 bases, the J end by 3 bases, with 7 bases between. The CDR3 is 11 residues long. Per the germline V gene, CDR1 is GTSNPN and CDR2 is SVGIG (reference sequence). The CDR3 coding sequence is TGTGCCTGGACAAGCGGCTACGAGCAGTACTTC. It specifies CAWTSGYEQYF.

The chain carries TRBV6-5 and TRBJ2-7; weak D call: TRBD2 (6 bases). Trimming took 6 bases from V and 7 from J, leaving 19 bases between them. This CDR3 region has 14 residues. Germline CDR1 MNHEY, CDR2 SVGAGI. The CDR3 DNA reads TGTGCCAGCAGGTCCCTAAAGGGCCGGGGGGAGCAGTACTTC. Amino acids: CASRSLKGRGEQYF.

CDR3 nucleotide sequence: TGCAGCGTTGATCTGGGGGCGAGGGGCTACACCTTC. It yields the protein CSVDLGARGYTF. J is TRBJ1-2 and V is TRBV29-1, with a possible D match to TRBD1 (6 bases). Trimming removed 3 bases at V and 8 bases at J, with 13 bases between. The CDR3 totals 12 residues. CDR1 SQVTM and CDR2 ANQGSEA come from the germline V gene.

The rearrangement uses TRBV25-1 and TRBJ2-7; 10 bases are shared with TRBD2. CDR3 length: 14 residues. The trim removed 6 bases at V and 7 bases at J, leaving 9 bases unmatched. CDR1 is MGHDK and CDR2 is SYGVNS in the germline V gene. This CDR3 reads CASRISGRPSEQYF. For the CDR3, the DNA is TGTGCCAGCAGAATTAGCGGGAGGCCTTCTGAGCAGTACTTC.

CDR3 amino acids: CASSQRTGLNTEAFF. CDR3 coding DNA: TGTGCCAGCTCACAAAGGACAGGGCTGAACACTGAAGCTTTCTTT. The chain couples TRBV18 to TRBJ1-1; 8 positions match TRBD1. The germline CDR1 and CDR2 sequences are KGHSH and LQKENI. V was pared by 4 bases and J by 0 bases, with 4 bases of the junction left unmatched. CDR3 length equals 15 residues.